There are a few counts of the clone carrying this T cell receptor (beta chain). The antigen is undetermined. This sample was taken from a study of response to subunit inactivated influenza vaccine. Points from the study as a whole: A suggestion made by the authors is that each seasonal influenza vaccination recruits few new T cells.

MiXCR, applied by TCRdb to the RT-PCR reads, yields one record per CDR3 protein. The sample shows approximately 170,000 distinct CDR3 sequences, around an eighth of them seen only once. Here the sequenced sample was CD8+ T cells sorted from PBMCs, taken roughly 5 days after vaccination. The sequence was obtained from a man aged 50 to 59 who received an inactivated influenza vaccine.

The DNA for the CDR3 is TGCAGTGCTAGAGATATGGCAGCCAAATACAATGAGCAGTTCTTC. Protein: CSARDMAAKYNEQFF. The chain combines TRBV20-1 with TRBJ2-1; D remains ambiguous. Trimming removed 0 bases at V and 4 bases at J, with 13 bases between. The CDR3 sequence is 15 residues long. Germline V gene sequence: CDR1 DFQATT, CDR2 SNEGSKA (reference sequence).